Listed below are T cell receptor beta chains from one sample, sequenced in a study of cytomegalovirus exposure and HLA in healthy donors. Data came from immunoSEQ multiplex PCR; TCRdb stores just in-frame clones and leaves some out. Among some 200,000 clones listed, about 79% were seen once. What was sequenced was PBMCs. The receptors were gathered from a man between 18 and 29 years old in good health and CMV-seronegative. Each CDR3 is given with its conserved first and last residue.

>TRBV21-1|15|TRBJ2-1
CASSKRWAGNGEQFF
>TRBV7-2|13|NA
CASSFTSAYEQYF
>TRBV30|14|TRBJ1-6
CAWTGSSYNSPLHF
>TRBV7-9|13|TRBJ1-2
CASSHPGVYGYTF
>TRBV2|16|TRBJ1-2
CASKEIAPGKNYGYTF
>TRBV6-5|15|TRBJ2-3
CASRPRWIATDTQYF
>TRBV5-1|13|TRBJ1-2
CASSPSPSGGYTF
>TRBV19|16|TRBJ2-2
CASSSSPGTRTGELFF
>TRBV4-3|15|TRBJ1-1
CASSQPRGLTTEAFF
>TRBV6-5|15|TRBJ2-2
CASSLGLAGTGELFF
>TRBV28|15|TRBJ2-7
CASSTKYRGAYEQYF
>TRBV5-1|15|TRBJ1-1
CASSLDGTGGTEAFF
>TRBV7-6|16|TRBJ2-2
CASSPESGANTGELFF
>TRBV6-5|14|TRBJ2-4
CASSLNRAKNIQYF
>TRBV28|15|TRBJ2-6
CASSLEGAGANVLTF
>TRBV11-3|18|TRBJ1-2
CASSLTWDWTGGDSGYTF
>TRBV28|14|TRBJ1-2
CASSRTGVTEGYTF
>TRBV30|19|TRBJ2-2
CAWSVPNPRQGPNTGELFF
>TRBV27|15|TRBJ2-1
CASSLGTSGSNEQFF
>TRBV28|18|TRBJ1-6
CASSLPDTFRSYNSPLHF
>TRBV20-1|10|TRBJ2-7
CSATPGYEYF
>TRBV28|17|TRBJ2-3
CASSFGVTGLVGDTQYF
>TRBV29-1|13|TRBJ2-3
CSVVRREQDTQYF
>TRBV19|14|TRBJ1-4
CASSDRTTNEKLFF
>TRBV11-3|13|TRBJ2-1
CASSLGQGNEQFF
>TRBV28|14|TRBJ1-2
CASSLGQRRYGYTF
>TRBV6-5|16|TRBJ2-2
CASSYGLAGGAGELFF
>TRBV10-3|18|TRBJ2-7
CAIRINSLTGGSSYEQYF